This TCR beta chain was sequenced for a study of cytomegalovirus exposure and HLA in healthy donors. PCR primers comprised 60 Vbeta and 13 Jbeta primers. The method was immunoSEQ multiplex PCR; TCRdb's version includes in-frame clones alone and lacks a portion of them. The sample records about 130,000 clones, roughly 63% being singletons. Study observations and caveats: Through in vitro validation, a few CMV-associated chains were shown to be specific for CMV antigens. In a later analysis, specific HLA alleles were associated with approximately 17,000 TCR beta sequences at a 0.05 false discovery rate.

Note on this clone: What it recognizes is unknown.

The CDR3 contains 18 residues. V lost 4 bases and J 8 bases, leaving 27 bases between the germline ends. Germline V gives CDR1 PRHDT, CDR2 FYEKMQ (reference sequence). The clonotype originates from a man younger than 40 in good health and CMV-seropositive. This chain uses TRBV13 with TRBJ2-1, with a weak D call TRBD2 (6 bases). Sequencing used PBMCs. The CDR3 loop is CASSSMRSGLRNGDEQFF. CDR3 coding DNA: TGTGCCAGCAGCTCCATGCGTAGCGGCCTAAGAAATGGTGATGAGCAGTTCTTC. The variable domain in full, with the rest retrieved from reference TRBV13 and TRBJ2-1, is AAGVIQSPRHLIKEKRETATLKCYPIPRHDTVYWYQQGPGQDPQFLISFYEKMQSDKGSIPDRFSAQQFSDYHSELNMSSLELGDSALYFCASSSMRSGLRNGDEQFFGPGTRLTVL.